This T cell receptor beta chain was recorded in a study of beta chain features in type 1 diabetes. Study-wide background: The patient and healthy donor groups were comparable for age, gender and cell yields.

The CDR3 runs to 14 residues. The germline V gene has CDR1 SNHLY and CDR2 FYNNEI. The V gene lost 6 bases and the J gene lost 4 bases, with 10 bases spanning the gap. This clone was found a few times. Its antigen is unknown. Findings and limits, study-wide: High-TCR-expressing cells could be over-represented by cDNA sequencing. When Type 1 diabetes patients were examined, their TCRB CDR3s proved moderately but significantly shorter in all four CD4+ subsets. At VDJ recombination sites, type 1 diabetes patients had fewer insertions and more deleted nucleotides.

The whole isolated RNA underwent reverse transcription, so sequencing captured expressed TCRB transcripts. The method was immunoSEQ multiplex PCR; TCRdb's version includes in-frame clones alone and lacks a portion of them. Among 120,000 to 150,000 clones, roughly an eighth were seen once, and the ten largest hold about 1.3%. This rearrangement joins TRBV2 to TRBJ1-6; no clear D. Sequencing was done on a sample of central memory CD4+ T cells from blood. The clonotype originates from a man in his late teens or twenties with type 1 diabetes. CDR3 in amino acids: CASSEQRYNSPLHF. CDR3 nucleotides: TGTGCCAGCAGCGAACAGAGATATAATTCACCCCTCCACTTT.